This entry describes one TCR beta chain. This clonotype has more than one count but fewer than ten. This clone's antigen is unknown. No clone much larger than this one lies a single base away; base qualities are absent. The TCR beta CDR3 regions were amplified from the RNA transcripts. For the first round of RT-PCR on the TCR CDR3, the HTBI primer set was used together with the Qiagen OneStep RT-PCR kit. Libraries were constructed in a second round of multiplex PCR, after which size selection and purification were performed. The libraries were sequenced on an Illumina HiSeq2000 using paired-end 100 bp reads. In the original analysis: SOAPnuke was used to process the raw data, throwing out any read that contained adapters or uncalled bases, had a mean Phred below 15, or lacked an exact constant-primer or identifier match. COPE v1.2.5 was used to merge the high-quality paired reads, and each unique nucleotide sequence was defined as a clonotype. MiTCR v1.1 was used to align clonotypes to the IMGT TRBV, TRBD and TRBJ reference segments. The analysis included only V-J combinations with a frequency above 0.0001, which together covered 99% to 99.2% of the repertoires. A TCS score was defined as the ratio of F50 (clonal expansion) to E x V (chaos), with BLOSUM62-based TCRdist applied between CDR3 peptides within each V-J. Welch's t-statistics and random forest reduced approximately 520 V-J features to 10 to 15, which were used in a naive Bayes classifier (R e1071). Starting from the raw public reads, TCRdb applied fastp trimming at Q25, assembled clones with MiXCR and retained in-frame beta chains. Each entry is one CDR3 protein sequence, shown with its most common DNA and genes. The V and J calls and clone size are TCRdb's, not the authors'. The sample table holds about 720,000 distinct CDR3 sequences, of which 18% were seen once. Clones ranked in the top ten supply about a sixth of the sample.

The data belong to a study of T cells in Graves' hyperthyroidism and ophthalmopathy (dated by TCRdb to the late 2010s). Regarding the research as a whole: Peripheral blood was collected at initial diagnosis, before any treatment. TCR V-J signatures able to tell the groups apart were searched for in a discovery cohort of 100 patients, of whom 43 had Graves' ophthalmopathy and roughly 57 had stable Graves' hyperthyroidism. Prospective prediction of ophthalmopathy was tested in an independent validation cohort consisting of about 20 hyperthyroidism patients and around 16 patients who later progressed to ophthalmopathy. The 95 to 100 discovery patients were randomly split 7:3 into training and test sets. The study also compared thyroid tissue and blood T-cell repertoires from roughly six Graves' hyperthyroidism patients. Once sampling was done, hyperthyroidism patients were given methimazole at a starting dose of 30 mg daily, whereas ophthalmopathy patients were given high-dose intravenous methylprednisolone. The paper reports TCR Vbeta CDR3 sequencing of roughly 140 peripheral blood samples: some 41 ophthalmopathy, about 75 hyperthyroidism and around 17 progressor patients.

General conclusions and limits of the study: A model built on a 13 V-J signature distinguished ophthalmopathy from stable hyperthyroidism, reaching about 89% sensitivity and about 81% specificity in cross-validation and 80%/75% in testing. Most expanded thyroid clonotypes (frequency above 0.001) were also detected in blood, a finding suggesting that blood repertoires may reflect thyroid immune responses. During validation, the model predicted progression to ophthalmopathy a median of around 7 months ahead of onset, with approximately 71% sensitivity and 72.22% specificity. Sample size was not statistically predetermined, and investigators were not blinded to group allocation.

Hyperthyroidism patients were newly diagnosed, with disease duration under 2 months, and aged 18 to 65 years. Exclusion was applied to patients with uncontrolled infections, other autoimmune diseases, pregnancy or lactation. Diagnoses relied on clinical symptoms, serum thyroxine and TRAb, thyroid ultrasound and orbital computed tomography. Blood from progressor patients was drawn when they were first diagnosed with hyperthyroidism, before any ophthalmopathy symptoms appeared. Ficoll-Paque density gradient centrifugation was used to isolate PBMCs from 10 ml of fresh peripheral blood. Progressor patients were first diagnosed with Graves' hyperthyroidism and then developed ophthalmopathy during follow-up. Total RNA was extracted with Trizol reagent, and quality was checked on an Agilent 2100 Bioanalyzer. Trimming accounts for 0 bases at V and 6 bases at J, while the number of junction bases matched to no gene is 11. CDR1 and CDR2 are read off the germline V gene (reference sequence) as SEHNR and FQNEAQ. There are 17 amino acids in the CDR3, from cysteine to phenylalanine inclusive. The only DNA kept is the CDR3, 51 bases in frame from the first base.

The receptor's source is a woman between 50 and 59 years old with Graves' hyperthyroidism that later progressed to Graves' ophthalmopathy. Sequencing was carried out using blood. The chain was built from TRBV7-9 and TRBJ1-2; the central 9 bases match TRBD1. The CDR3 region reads CASSLAPDRGDFDGYTF. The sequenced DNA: TGTGCCAGCAGCTTAGCGCCAGACAGGGGGGATTTTGATGGCTACACCTTC.